One sample yielded the 21 T cell receptor beta chains listed below, sequenced in a study of blood T cell repertoires in COVID-19. The repertoire was sequenced with immunoSEQ multiplex PCR; TCRdb's copy has only in-frame clones and lacks some. The sample gives under 150,000 clones, 84% of which show up once; about 38% is in the top ten. Sequenced material: peripheral blood. These receptors were obtained from a human donor in a cohort sampled during active COVID-19.

About this clone itself: One end of the junction varies from germline; a read error may be responsible. The rearrangement uses TRBV7-2 and TRBJ1-2, with D perhaps TRBD1 (5 bases). CDR1 and CDR2 (germline): SGHTA, FQGNSA. The length of the CDR3 is 13 residues. As DNA, the CDR3 is TGTGCCAGCAGCCTAGCGGGGGGGGATGGCTACACCTTC. It translates to CASSLAGGDGYTF.

The rearrangement links TRBV19 to TRBJ1-1, with TRBD1 as a possible D gene (5 bases). Trimming took 9 bases from V and 7 from J, leaving 18 bases between them. CDR1 LNHDA and CDR2 SQIVND come from the germline V gene (reference sequence). This CDR3 comprises 13 residues. The CDR3 DNA sequence: TGTGCCAGCAAATTCGAGTCGGGGGATGAAGCTTTCTTT. Protein: CASKFESGDEAFF.

This chain joins TRBV29-1 and TRBJ2-5, with D possibly matching TRBD2 (6 bases). The CDR3 has 13 residues. V was shortened by 1 base and J by 3 bases, with 9 bases between the two germline ends. Per germline, CDR1 SQVTM and CDR2 ANQGSEA. CDR3 nucleotide sequence: TGCAGCGTTGAAGGACTAGTAAAAGAGACCCAGTACTTC. This sequence encodes CSVEGLVKETQYF.

The CDR3 DNA is TGTGCCAGCAGCACTAATAGGGATACGCAGTATTTT. It encodes CASSTNRDTQYF. The chain couples TRBV7-9 to TRBJ2-3; D gene unclear. The V gene's germline CDR1 is SEHNR and CDR2 FQNEAQ (reference sequence). The length of the CDR3 is 12 residues. Trimming left V 5 bases short and J 6 bases short, with 9 bases between.

The chain is built from TRBV7-2 and TRBJ1-3, with 10 bases fitting TRBD1. V trimming: 1 base; J trimming: 3 bases; junction bases outside the gene matches: 3. This CDR3 has 16 residues. CDR1 is SGHTA and CDR2 is FQGNSA in the germline V gene. CDR3 coding DNA: TGTGCCAGCAGCTTAGTTGGACAGGGGGGTGGAAACACCATATATTTT. Translating gives CASSLVGQGGGNTIYF.

The V call is TRBV5-5, the J call TRBJ2-2, with D perhaps matching TRBD1 (5 bases). CDR1 and CDR2 (germline): SGHKS, YYEKEE (reference sequence). V was trimmed by 5 bases and J by 7 bases, leaving 12 bases between them. The CDR3 is 13 residues long. CDR3 bases: TGTGCCAGCAGGAGACCTAGGGGCGGGGAGCTGTTTTTT. This gives the protein CASRRPRGGELFF.

The V and J genes are TRBV7-9 and TRBJ2-1, with D hard to call. Trimming removed 2 bases from V and 8 bases from J, with 10 bases in between. The germline CDR1 and CDR2 sequences are SEHNR and FQNEAQ (reference sequence). CDR3 length equals 13 residues. CDR3 region: CASSLIQAYEQFF. The DNA of the CDR3 is TGTGCCAGCAGCTTAATCCAGGCCTATGAGCAGTTCTTC.

This clone was found a few times. The chain carries TRBV19 and TRBJ1-2, with TRBD1 identical over 8 bases. V lost 3 bases, J lost 3 bases, and 0 bases stayed unmatched. Germline CDR1 reads LNHDA; CDR2 reads SQIVND (reference sequence). This CDR3 is 13 amino acids long. CDR3 residues: CASSMTGDYGYTF. The CDR3 DNA follows: TGTGCCAGTAGTATGACAGGGGACTATGGCTACACCTTC.

V usage is TRBV30 and J usage is TRBJ1-4; no clear D gene. There are 13 residues in the CDR3. Between the trimmed V and J ends, which lost 2 bases and 6 bases, there was a span of 10 bases. Germline V lookup: CDR1 GTSNPN, CDR2 SVGIG (reference sequence). The CDR3 region is CAWSLGVDEKLFF. DNA of the CDR3: TGTGCCTGGAGTCTAGGAGTTGATGAAAAACTGTTTTTT.

The rearrangement joins TRBV28 to TRBJ1-2, with D maybe TRBD1 (5 bases). V was clipped by 7 bases and J by 4 bases, with 22 bases between them. Germline V gene data show CDR1 as MDHEN and CDR2 as SYDVKM. The CDR3 contains 16 residues. The CDR3 loop reads CASTTGGRGGSYGYTF. The CDR3 region has the DNA TGTGCCAGCACCACTGGGGGGAGGGGAGGCAGCTATGGCTACACCTTC.

The gene calls are TRBV29-1 and TRBJ1-3; D remains ambiguous. Germline lookup yields CDR1 SQVTM and CDR2 ANQGSEA. This CDR3 has 15 amino acids. Trimming took off 3 bases at V and 1 base at J, with 13 bases between the two ends. The CDR3 reads CSVEVQERSGNTIYF. The CDR3 DNA reads TGCAGCGTTGAGGTCCAGGAAAGATCTGGAAACACCATATATTTT.

The rearrangement links TRBV10-3 to TRBJ1-2; 8 bases are shared with TRBD1. With 7 bases clipped from V and 8 bases from J, the junction kept 9 bases outside the gene matches. Germline V CDR1 and CDR2: ENHRY, SYGVKD. The CDR3 loop spans 13 amino acids. CDR3 sequence: CAITPDREGGYTF. CDR3 bases: TGTGCCATCACTCCGGACAGGGAGGGAGGCTACACCTTC.

The rearrangement links TRBV11-3 to TRBJ1-1; a weak D match, TRBD1 (5 bases). V was trimmed by 3 bases and J by 6 bases, leaving 11 bases between them. Germline assignment: CDR1 SGHNT and CDR2 YENEEA. CDR3 size: 13 residues. The CDR3 is CASSFTGGAEAFF. The CDR3 region has the DNA TGTGCCAGCAGCTTCACCGGGGGGGCTGAAGCTTTCTTT. Full variable domain (outside the CDR3, taken from reference TRBV11-3 and TRBJ1-1): EAGVVQSPRYKIIEKKQPVAFWCNPISGHNTLYWYLQNLGQGPELLIRYENEEAVDDSQLPKDRFSAERLKGVDSTLKIQPAELGDSAVYLCASSFTGGAEAFFGQGTRLTVV.

A few counts support this clone. V is TRBV4-1 and J is TRBJ2-2; D is undetermined. The V and J ends lost 1 base and 2 bases respectively, with 8 bases between them. The CDR3 is 15 residues long. CDR1 is MGHRA, CDR2 YSYEKL, per germline. The CDR3, as DNA: TGCGCCAGCAGCCAAGTCATTACTAACACCGGGGAGCTGTTTTTT. Protein sequence: CASSQVITNTGELFF.

The rearrangement links TRBV19 to TRBJ2-7; TRBD1 matches 9 bases. CDR1 and CDR2 (germline): LNHDA, SQIVND (reference sequence). V dropped 5 bases and J dropped 5; count of bases not matched to a gene: 4. The CDR3 consists of 13 residues. CDR3 sequence (DNA): TGTGCCAGTAGTCGACAGGGGGGCCACGAGCAGTACTTC. This codes for CASSRQGGHEQYF.

This chain connects TRBV11-3 to TRBJ2-5; possibly TRBD2 for D (5 bases). Trimming removed 3 bases from V and 3 bases from J, with 8 bases in between. This CDR3 spans 13 amino acids. Germline V gene lookup returns CDR1 SGHNT and CDR2 YENEEA. CDR3 region: CASSFSAKETQYF. The DNA of the CDR3 is TGTGCCAGCAGCTTTAGCGCTAAAGAGACCCAGTACTTC. The entire variable domain, with the rest obtained from reference TRBV11-3 and TRBJ2-5, is as follows: EAGVVQSPRYKIIEKKQPVAFWCNPISGHNTLYWYLQNLGQGPELLIRYENEEAVDDSQLPKDRFSAERLKGVDSTLKIQPAELGDSAVYLCASSFSAKETQYFGPGTRLLVL.

The chain uses TRBV29-1 and TRBJ2-3; tentative D call: TRBD1 (5 bases). The CDR3 spans 14 residues. The V end was cut by 3 bases, the J end by 0 bases, with 10 bases between. Germline CDR1 is SQVTM and CDR2 is ANQGSEA. This CDR3 is CSVDLRESTDTQYF. The CDR3 DNA is TGCAGCGTTGACCTCAGGGAAAGCACAGATACGCAGTATTTT.

The genes are TRBV4-2 and TRBJ2-5, with D maybe TRBD1 (6 bases). This CDR3 is 16 amino acids long. V was shortened by 2 bases and J by 0 bases, with 13 bases between the two germline ends. Germline loops: CDR1 LGHNA, CDR2 YNFKEQ. CDR3 protein: CASSQSAGAYQETQYF. The DNA for the CDR3 is TGTGCCAGCAGCCAATCGGCAGGGGCGTACCAAGAGACCCAGTACTTC.

The chain recombines TRBV6-2 or TRBV6-3 with TRBJ2-7; 13 positions agree with TRBD2. V was pared by 6 bases and J by 0 bases, with 2 bases of the junction left unmatched. This CDR3 is 15 amino acids long. Per germline, CDR1 MNHEY and CDR2 SVGEGT. CDR3 nucleotide sequence: TGTGCCAGCAGCCGACTAGCGGGGGGCTCCTACGAGCAGTACTTC. Its protein is CASSRLAGGSYEQYF.

The chain combines TRBV10-3 with TRBJ2-7; 7 bases fit TRBD2. Per germline, CDR1 ENHRY and CDR2 SYGVKD. V gave up 6 bases and J gave up 5 bases; unmatched junction bases: 4. The CDR3 sequence is 12 residues long. For the CDR3, the DNA is TGTGCCATCAGGGTCGGGGGGAACGAGCAGTACTTC. Encoded protein: CAIRVGGNEQYF.

This chain connects TRBV5-1 to TRBJ2-5; a weak D match, TRBD1 (7 bases). Germline CDR1 is SGHRS and CDR2 is YFSETQ. The length of the CDR3 is 14 residues. With 2 bases removed from V and 2 bases from J, the gap between germline ends came to 10 bases. CDR3 loop: CASSLQGTQETQYF. The CDR3 nucleotides read TGCGCCAGCAGCTTACAGGGGACTCAAGAGACCCAGTACTTC. Using reference TRBV5-1 and TRBJ2-5 for the parts outside the CDR3, the full variable domain is KAGVTQTPRYLIKTRGQQVTLSCSPISGHRSVSWYQQTPGQGLQFLFEYFSETQRNKGNFPGRFSGRQFSNSRSEMNVSTLELGDSALYLCASSLQGTQETQYFGPGTRLLVL.